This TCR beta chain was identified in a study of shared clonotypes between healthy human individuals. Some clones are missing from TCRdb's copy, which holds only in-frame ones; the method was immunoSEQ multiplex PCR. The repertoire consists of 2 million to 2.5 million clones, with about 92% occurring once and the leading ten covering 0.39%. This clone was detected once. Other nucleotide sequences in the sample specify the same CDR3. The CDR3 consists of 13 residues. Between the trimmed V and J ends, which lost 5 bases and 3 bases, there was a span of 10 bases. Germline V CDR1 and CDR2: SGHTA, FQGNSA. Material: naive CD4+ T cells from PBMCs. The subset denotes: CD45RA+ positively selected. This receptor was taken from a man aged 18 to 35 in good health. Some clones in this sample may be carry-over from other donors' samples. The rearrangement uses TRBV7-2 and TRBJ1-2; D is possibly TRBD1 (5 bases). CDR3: CASSLTRDYGYTF. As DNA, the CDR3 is TGTGCCAGCAGCCTGACCAGGGACTATGGCTACACCTTC.